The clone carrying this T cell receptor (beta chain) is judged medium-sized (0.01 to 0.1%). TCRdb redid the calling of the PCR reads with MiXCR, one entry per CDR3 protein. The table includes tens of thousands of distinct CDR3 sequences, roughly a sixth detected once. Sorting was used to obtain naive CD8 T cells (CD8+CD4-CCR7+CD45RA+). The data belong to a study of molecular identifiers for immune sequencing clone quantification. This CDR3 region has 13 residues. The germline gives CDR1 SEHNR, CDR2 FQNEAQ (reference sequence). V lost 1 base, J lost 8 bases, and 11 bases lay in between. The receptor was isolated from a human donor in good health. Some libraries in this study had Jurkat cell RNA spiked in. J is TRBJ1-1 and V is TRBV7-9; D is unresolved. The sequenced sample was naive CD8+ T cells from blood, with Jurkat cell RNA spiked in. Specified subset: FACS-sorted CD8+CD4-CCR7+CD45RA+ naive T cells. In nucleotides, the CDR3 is TGTGCCAGCAGCTTAGAGGGCGAAGTAGAAGCTTTCTTT. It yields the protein CASSLEGEVEAFF.